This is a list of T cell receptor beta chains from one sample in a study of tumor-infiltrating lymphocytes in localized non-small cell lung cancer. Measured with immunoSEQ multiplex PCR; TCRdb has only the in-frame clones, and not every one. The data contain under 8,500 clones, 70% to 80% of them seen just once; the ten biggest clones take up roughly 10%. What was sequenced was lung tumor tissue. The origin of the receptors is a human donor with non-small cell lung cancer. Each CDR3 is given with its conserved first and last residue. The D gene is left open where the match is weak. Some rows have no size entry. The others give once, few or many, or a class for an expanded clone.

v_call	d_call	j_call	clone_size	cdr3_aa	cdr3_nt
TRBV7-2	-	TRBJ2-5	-	CASSPSWSQYF	TGTGCCAGCAGCCCCTCTTGGAGCCAGTACTTC
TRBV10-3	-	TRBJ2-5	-	CAIQLRSQETQYF	TGTGCCATCCAGTTGCGGAGTCAAGAGACCCAGTACTTC
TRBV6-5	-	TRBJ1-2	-	CASRGGGEANYGYTF	TGTGCCAGCAGAGGAGGGGGTGAAGCTAACTATGGCTACACCTTC
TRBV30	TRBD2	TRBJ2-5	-	CAWSVPGRAWETQYF	TGTGCCTGGAGTGTACCCGGGAGGGCCTGGGAGACCCAGTACTTC
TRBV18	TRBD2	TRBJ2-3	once	CASSGLADADTQYF	TGTGCCAGCTCCGGACTAGCGGACGCAGATACGCAGTATTTT
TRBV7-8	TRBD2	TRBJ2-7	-	CASSPVDSDGRSEQYF	TGTGCCAGCAGCCCCGTCGACTCGGACGGGAGGTCGGAGCAGTACTTC
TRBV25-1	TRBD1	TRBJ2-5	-	CASSVPTGEEIGETQYF	TGTGCCAGCAGTGTGCCGACAGGGGAGGAGATCGGAGAGACCCAGTACTTC
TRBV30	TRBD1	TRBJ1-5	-	CAWSKGTGGYSNQPQHF	TGTGCCTGGAGTAAGGGAACAGGGGGTTATAGCAATCAGCCCCAGCATTTT
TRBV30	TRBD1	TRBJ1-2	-	CAWKPRDSASYGCTF	TGTGCCTGGAAGCCCCGGGACAGCGCGAGCTATGGCTGCACCTTC
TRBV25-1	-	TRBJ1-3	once	CASSEYYDRSSGNTIYF	TGTGCCAGCAGTGAATATTATGACAGGTCCTCTGGAAACACCATATATTTT
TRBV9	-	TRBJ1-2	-	CASSVEAGENYGYTF	TGTGCCAGCAGCGTAGAGGCGGGGGAGAACTATGGCTACACCTTC
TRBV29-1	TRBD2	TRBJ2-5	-	CSVDPGGQETQYF	TGCAGCGTGGACCCGGGGGGCCAAGAGACCCAGTACTTC
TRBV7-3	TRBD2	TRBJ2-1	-	CASSRSGSGYNEQFF	TGTGCCAGCAGCAGGAGCGGGAGTGGTTACAATGAGCAGTTCTTC
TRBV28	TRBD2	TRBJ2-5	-	CATSSRDPGLDQETQYF	TGTGCCACCTCATCGAGGGACCCGGGACTAGATCAAGAGACCCAGTACTTC
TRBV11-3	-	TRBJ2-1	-	CASSGGQGEQFF	TGTGCCAGCAGCGGGGGGCAGGGTGAGCAGTTCTTC
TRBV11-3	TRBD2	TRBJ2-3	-	CASSSSGRPDTQYF	TGTGCCAGCTCCTCTAGCGGGAGACCAGATACGCAGTATTTT
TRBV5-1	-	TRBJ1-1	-	CASSPEGRTEAFF	TGCGCCAGCAGCCCGGAGGGGAGGACTGAAGCTTTCTTT
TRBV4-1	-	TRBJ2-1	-	CASSPGVRGGNNEQFF	TGCGCCAGCAGCCCAGGGGTCCGCGGGGGAAACAATGAGCAGTTCTTC
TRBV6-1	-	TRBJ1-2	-	CASSVQGGYGYTF	TGTGCCAGCAGTGTACAGGGCGGCTATGGCTACACCTTC
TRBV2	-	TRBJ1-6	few	CASDRGSGVYSPLHF	TGTGCCAGCGATCGAGGATCTGGGGTCTATTCACCCCTCCACTTT
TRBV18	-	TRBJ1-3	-	CASSEGGTAGNTIYF	TGTGCCAGCTCCGAAGGGGGGACCGCTGGAAACACCATATATTTT
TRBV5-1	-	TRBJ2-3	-	CASSLEGSSGISTDTQYF	TGCGCCAGCAGCTTGGAGGGTTCGTCGGGAATCAGCACAGATACGCAGTATTTT